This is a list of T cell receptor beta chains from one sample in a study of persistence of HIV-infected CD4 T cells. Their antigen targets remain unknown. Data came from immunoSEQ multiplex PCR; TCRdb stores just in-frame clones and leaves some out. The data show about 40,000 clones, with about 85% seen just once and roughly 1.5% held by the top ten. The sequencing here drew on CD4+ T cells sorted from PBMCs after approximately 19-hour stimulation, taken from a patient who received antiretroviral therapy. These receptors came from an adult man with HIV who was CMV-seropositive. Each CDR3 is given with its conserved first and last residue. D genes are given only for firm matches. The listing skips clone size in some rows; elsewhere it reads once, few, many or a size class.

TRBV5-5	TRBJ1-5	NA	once	CASSFDSNQPQHF	TGTGCCAGCAGCTTTGACAGCAATCAGCCCCAGCATTTT
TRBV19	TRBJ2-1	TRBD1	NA	CASSIVFRDRGQFF	TGTGCCAGTAGTATCGTTTTTCGGGACAGGGGTCAGTTCTTC
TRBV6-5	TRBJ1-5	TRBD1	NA	CASRPGQGSQPQHF	TGTGCCAGCAGGCCGGGACAGGGATCTCAGCCCCAGCATTTT
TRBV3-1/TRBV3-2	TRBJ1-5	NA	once	CASSQGTWNQPQHF	TGTGCCAGCAGCCAAGGAACTTGGAATCAGCCCCAGCATTTT
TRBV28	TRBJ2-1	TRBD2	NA	CASSSEAGASNEQFF	TGTGCCAGCAGTTCCGAAGCGGGGGCGTCCAATGAGCAGTTCTTC
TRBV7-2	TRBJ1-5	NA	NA	CASSLGPRSNQPQHF	TGTGCCAGCAGCCTCGGTCCAAGAAGCAATCAGCCCCAGCATTTT
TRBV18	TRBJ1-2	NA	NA	CASLDDGPNYGYTF	TGTGCCAGCCTAGATGACGGCCCGAACTATGGCTACACCTTC
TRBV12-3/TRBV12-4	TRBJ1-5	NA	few	CASSSLRGPQHF	TGTGCCAGCAGCTCCTTAAGGGGGCCCCAGCATTTT
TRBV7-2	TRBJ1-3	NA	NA	CASSLGQHGNTIYF	TGTGCCAGCAGCTTAGGGCAGCACGGAAACACCATATATTTT
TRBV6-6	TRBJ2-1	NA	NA	CASSYSSVYNEQFF	TGTGCCAGCAGTTACTCGAGTGTCTACAATGAGCAGTTCTTC